Presented here are 8 T cell receptor beta chains from one specimen sequenced in a study of cytomegalovirus exposure and HLA in healthy donors. 60 Vbeta and 13 Jbeta primers were used in PCR. Repertoires were generated with immunoSEQ multiplex PCR, while TCRdb's copy carries only in-frame clones and drops some. The sample lists more than 110,000 clones; more than 70% were seen once. The specimen was PBMCs. The receptors stem from a woman aged 50 to 60 in good health and CMV-seronegative.

The V and J genes are TRBV6-1 and TRBJ2-3; 12 bases line up with TRBD2. Trimming at V came to 5 bases and at J to 2 bases, leaving 2 bases not matched to a gene. Per the germline V gene, CDR1 is MNHNS and CDR2 is SASEGT. The CDR3 extends over 15 amino acids. The CDR3 sequence: CASSPSGGATDTQYF. CDR3 sequence (DNA): TGTGCCAGCAGTCCTAGCGGGGGGGCCACAGATACGCAGTATTTT.

This clone appeared once. The chain combines TRBV28 with TRBJ1-2; TRBD1 matches at 9 bases. Germline CDR1 is MDHEN and CDR2 is SYDVKM. The V gene end was trimmed by 6 bases and the J gene end by 7 bases; junction bases not matched to a gene: 9. The CDR3 has 14 amino acids. The chain's CDR3 is CASREGTGIFGYTF. Written as DNA, the CDR3 is TGTGCCAGCAGGGAGGGGACAGGGATCTTTGGCTACACCTTC.

Points on this clone: Germline is not matched at one junction end, which may reflect a read error. The chain joins TRBV30 to TRBJ2-7; 8 nucleotides agree with TRBD2. Germline assignment: CDR1 GTSNPN and CDR2 SVGIG (reference sequence). This CDR3 has 14 amino acids. CDR3: CARSGGAGGEEQYF. CDR3 DNA sequence: TGTGCCCGGAGTGGGGGGGCGGGGGGAGAGGAGCAGTACTTC.

The gene calls are TRBV6-5 and TRBJ2-1; possible D gene TRBD1, 6 bases. With 7 bases removed from V and 9 bases from J, the gap between germline ends came to 10 bases. Per germline, CDR1 MNHEY and CDR2 SVGAGI. The CDR3 has 11 amino acids. In nucleotides, the CDR3 is TGTGCCAGCACCCGGGACACTGAGCAGTTCTTC. Translated: CASTRDTEQFF.

The chain has TRBV9 and TRBJ2-7; 10 bases match TRBD1. V dropped 4 bases and J dropped 2; count of bases not matched to a gene: 6. The CDR3 spans 15 residues. Germline values: CDR1 SGDLS, CDR2 YYNGEE. The CDR3 DNA reads TGTGCCAGCAGCCCCGGGACAGGGGACCCCTACGAGCAGTACTTC. Its translation is CASSPGTGDPYEQYF.

The chain employs TRBV27 and TRBJ2-7, with 11 bases aligning to TRBD1. Trimming removed 5 bases from V and 2 bases from J; junction bases left unmatched: 8. CDR3 length: 16 residues. Per the germline V gene, CDR1 is MNHEY and CDR2 is SMNVEV (reference sequence). In DNA, the CDR3 is TGTGCCAGCAGTCTAACCGGGACAGGGGGGCCCTACGAGCAGTACTTC. It translates to CASSLTGTGGPYEQYF.

The table lists this clone with a count of one. The chain uses TRBV4-1 and TRBJ2-1; tentative D call: TRBD1 (6 bases). CDR3 length: 14 residues. V dropped 0 bases and J dropped 6 bases, with 9 bases sitting between them. From germline, CDR1 is MGHRA and CDR2 YSYEKL. As DNA, the CDR3 is TGCGCCAGCAGCCAAGAGGGGGCAGGCAATGAGCAGTTCTTC. It codes for CASSQEGAGNEQFF.

This rearrangement joins TRBV29-1 to TRBJ1-3; no firm D call. There are 15 residues in the CDR3. Germline values: CDR1 SQVTM, CDR2 ANQGSEA. Trimming shortened V by 6 bases and J by 2 bases, and 17 bases separated the two germline ends. The DNA for the CDR3 is TGCAGCGTGAGTTCCAACTCTCCTCCTGGAAACACCATATATTTT. This codes for CSVSSNSPPGNTIYF.